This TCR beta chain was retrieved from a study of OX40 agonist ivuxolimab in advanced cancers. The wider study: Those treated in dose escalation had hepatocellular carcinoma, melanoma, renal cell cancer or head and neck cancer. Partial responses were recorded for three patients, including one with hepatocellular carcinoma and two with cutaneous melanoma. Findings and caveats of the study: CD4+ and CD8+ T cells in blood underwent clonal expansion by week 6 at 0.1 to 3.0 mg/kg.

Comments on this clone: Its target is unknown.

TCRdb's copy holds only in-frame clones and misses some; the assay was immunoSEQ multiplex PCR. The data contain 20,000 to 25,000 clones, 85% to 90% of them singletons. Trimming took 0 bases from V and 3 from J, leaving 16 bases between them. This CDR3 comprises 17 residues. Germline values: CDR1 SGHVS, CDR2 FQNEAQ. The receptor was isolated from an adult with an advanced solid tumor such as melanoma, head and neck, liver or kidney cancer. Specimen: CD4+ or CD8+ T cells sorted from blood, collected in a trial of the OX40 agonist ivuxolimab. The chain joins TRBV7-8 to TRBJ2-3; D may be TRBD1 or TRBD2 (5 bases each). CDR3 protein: CASSLARFGGGTDTQYF. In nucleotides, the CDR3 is TGTGCCAGCAGCTTAGCGAGGTTTGGGGGTGGGACAGATACGCAGTATTTT.